This entry concerns a single T cell receptor (beta chain). Its specificity is unknown. CD45RO-negative CD8 cells positively selected for CCR7 made up the naive population, which excluded terminally differentiated effector memory CD45RA+ cells. This sample is drawn from a study of shared clonotypes between healthy human individuals. Per the germline V gene, CDR1 is SGHVS and CDR2 is FQNEAQ. This CDR3 region has 16 residues. Trimming removed 7 bases at V and 4 bases at J, with 22 bases between. Assay: immunoSEQ multiplex PCR; the TCRdb copy retains only in-frame clones and omits some. The repertoire holds around 2,000,000 clones, with 85% to 95% as singletons. Whole-study findings and limits: Approximately 4.6% of naive CD4 clonotypes were shared across a few donors. Limited genetic and exposure-history diversity came from having few donors.

Sequenced sample: naive CD8+ T cells from PBMCs. V is TRBV7-8 and J is TRBJ1-1, with D possibly being TRBD1 (6 bases). This receptor was taken from a man between 18 and 35 years old in good health. Some clones in this sample may be carry-over from other donors' samples. The CDR3 is CASTPFVGGSGTEAFF. CDR3 DNA: TGTGCCAGCACCCCTTTTGTGGGGGGCTCGGGCACTGAAGCTTTCTTT.